The 8 T cell receptor beta chains below come from one sample, sequenced in a study of cytomegalovirus exposure and HLA in healthy donors. 13 Jbeta primers and 60 Vbeta primers were used for the PCR. The method was immunoSEQ multiplex PCR; TCRdb's version includes in-frame clones alone and lacks a portion of them. The sample lists some 150,000 clones, roughly 79% occurring once. Sequences were obtained from PBMCs. Receptors were obtained from a woman in her twenties or thirties in good health and CMV-seronegative.

The chain combines TRBV4-1 with TRBJ1-2; TRBD1 agrees at 7 bases. Germline CDR1 MGHRA, CDR2 YSYEKL. There are 14 residues in the CDR3. Trimming at V came to 3 bases and at J to 7 bases, leaving 8 bases not matched to a gene. The CDR3 sequence: CASSQEDRVSGYTF. The CDR3 region has the DNA TGCGCCAGCAGCCAGGAAGACAGGGTGTCTGGCTACACCTTC.

The CDR3 DNA sequence: TGTGCCAGCAGCTTAAAGAGGGGGACCGATAACTATGGCTACACCTTC. It codes for CASSLKRGTDNYGYTF. V and J are TRBV7-9 and TRBJ1-2; weak D call: TRBD1 (6 bases). Germline V gene data show CDR1 as SEHNR and CDR2 as FQNEAQ (reference sequence). V lost 2 bases to trimming and J lost 1 base, with 14 bases between them. This CDR3 is 16 amino acids long.

The V and J genes are TRBV28 and TRBJ2-5; no clear D gene. The CDR3 is 14 amino acids. Germline CDR1 is MDHEN and CDR2 is SYDVKM. V was shortened by 3 bases and J by 6 bases, with 14 bases between the two germline ends. The CDR3 nucleotides are TGTGCCAGCAGTTTCGCCCCGGGTGTGAAGACCCAGTACTTC. Its protein product is CASSFAPGVKTQYF.

The chain uses TRBV6-5 and TRBJ2-7; D may be TRBD1 (5 bases). CDR1 MNHEY and CDR2 SVGAGI come from the germline V gene. This CDR3 is 11 amino acids long. The germline V and J ends were trimmed by 7 bases and 2 bases, with 6 bases remaining between them. CDR3 residues: CASKTAYEQYF. CDR3 coding DNA: TGTGCCAGCAAGACAGCCTACGAGCAGTACTTC.

The V and J genes are TRBV7-8 and TRBJ1-1; TRBD1 aligns across 11 bases. The length of the CDR3 is 16 residues. J was trimmed by 4 bases and V by 1 base; bases with no gene match: 5. Germline V gene sequence: CDR1 SGHVS, CDR2 FQNEAQ. DNA for the CDR3: TGTGCCAGCAGCTTAGAGATAGGACAGGGGGCCACTGAAGCTTTCTTT. It yields the protein CASSLEIGQGATEAFF.

The chain joins TRBV5-6 to TRBJ2-5; D remains unclear. The V gene's germline CDR1 is SGHDT and CDR2 YYEEEE. V lost 3 bases and J 7 bases, leaving 13 bases between the germline ends. CDR3 length: 13 residues. The CDR3 loop is CASSSTEPLTQYF. In nucleotides, the CDR3 is TGTGCCAGCAGCTCCACTGAGCCTTTGACCCAGTACTTC.

The V gene is TRBV7-8, the J gene TRBJ1-4; tentative D call: TRBD1 (5 bases). V lost 2 bases and J 3 bases, leaving 13 bases between the germline ends. The CDR3 loop spans 16 amino acids. Germline-derived CDR1 and CDR2 are SGHVS and FQNEAQ. The CDR3 region is CASSLIQGESNEKLFF. CDR3 in DNA: TGTGCCAGCAGCTTAATCCAGGGCGAGTCTAATGAAAAACTGTTTTTT.

The V call is TRBV10-3, the J call TRBJ2-1; 12 bases fit TRBD2. Germline V gives CDR1 ENHRY, CDR2 SYGVKD. This CDR3 contains 14 residues. With V trimmed by 10 bases and J by 5 bases, 6 bases remained unmatched. This chain's CDR3 is CATALAGGNNEQFF. The CDR3 DNA reads TGTGCCACCGCCCTAGCGGGGGGGAACAATGAGCAGTTCTTC.